Included here is one TCR beta chain sequence, with context. As yet, its antigen is unknown. At the DNA level, this CDR3 is encoded by other sequences in the same sample as well. Sequencing was performed with immunoSEQ multiplex PCR; in TCRdb, only in-frame clones are kept and a portion is missing. The top ten clones hold about 0.25% of a sample with roughly 810,000 clones, approximately 97% of them seen once. CD45RO negativity and positive selection for CCR7 defined naive CD8 cells, a population that excluded terminally differentiated effector memory CD45RA+ cells. Germline loops: CDR1 SGDLS, CDR2 YYNGEE. The ends were cut back, 0 bases at V and 1 base at J, with 11 bases in the middle. The CDR3 is 15 amino acids. This entry belongs to a study of shared clonotypes between healthy human individuals. Study-wide results and limits: The genetic and exposure-history diversity represented was limited by few donors. Only blood was sampled; tissue repertoires likely differ.

This chain links TRBV9 with TRBJ2-7, with D maybe TRBD2 (6 bases). The source of this sequence is a man aged 30 to 45 in good health. Sample: naive CD8+ T cells sorted from blood. CDR3 coding DNA: TGTGCCAGCAGCGTAGACGCGGGATCGTCCTACGAGCAGTACTTC. It specifies CASSVDAGSSYEQYF.